Listed below are T cell receptor beta chains from one sample, sequenced in a study of PD-L1 blockade in urothelial cancer. Clones were sequenced by immunoSEQ multiplex PCR, and TCRdb holds only the in-frame ones, with some missing. The data contain some 41,000 clones, around 89% of them singletons. This sample comprised PBMCs, obtained around atezolizumab (anti-PD-L1) treatment. All receptors derive from a woman aged 55 to 70 with urothelial cancer. Each CDR3 is given with its conserved first and last residue. Fields, in order: V gene, D gene, J gene, clone size, CDR3 DNA, CDR3 protein. The D gene is left open where the match is weak. Size is stated for part of the rows, as once, few or many counts, or as a class when the clone is expanded.

TRBV15	TRBD1	TRBJ2-3	-	TGTGCCACCAGCTCTACCTCCAGGTTCAGGGGGAGACACACAGATACGCAGTATTTT	CATSSTSRFRGRHTDTQYF
TRBV2	-	TRBJ2-7	-	TGTGCCAGCAGGGAGGACAGTAACGAGCAGTACTTC	CASREDSNEQYF
TRBV27	-	TRBJ1-2	-	TGTGCCAGCAGTAAAGCCTACAGTAACTATGGCTACACCTTC	CASSKAYSNYGYTF
TRBV5-4	TRBD1	TRBJ2-4	-	TGTGCCAGCAGCTCCAAGGGACAGCGCTACCTAGCCAAAAACATTCAGTACTTC	CASSSKGQRYLAKNIQYF
TRBV9	TRBD1	TRBJ1-3	-	TGTGCCAGCAGCGTAGCCCCAGGGGGGCACACCATATATTTT	CASSVAPGGHTIYF
TRBV7-2	TRBD1	TRBJ2-2	-	TGTGCCAGCAGCTCTTACAGGGGGCGCAACACCGGGGAGCTGTTTTTT	CASSSYRGRNTGELFF
TRBV2	TRBD1	TRBJ1-1	-	TGTGCCAGCAGTAGGGGGCAGGCTGAAGCTTTCTTT	CASSRGQAEAFF
TRBV10-3	-	TRBJ2-7	-	TGTGCCATCAGTGGCGGGCGATTTGACGAGCAGTACTTC	CAISGGRFDEQYF
TRBV27	TRBD2	TRBJ2-3	once	TGTGCCAGCAGTTCCTCTTTAGCGGGAGGGGGCAGAGATACGCAGTATTTT	CASSSSLAGGGRDTQYF
TRBV19	TRBD2	TRBJ2-1	-	TGTGCCAGTAGTCCTCGACTAGCGGGGGAGTACAATGAGCAGTTCTTC	CASSPRLAGEYNEQFF
TRBV5-4	TRBD1	TRBJ2-5	-	TGTGCCAGCAGCTTGGAGGGACAGACAGGGTCAGAGACCCAGTACTTC	CASSLEGQTGSETQYF
TRBV5-6	-	TRBJ1-5	-	TGTGCCAGCAGCCTGCAGGAGGGGTCCTTGGATCAGCCCCAGCATTTT	CASSLQEGSLDQPQHF
TRBV7-9	-	TRBJ1-2	-	TGTGCCAGCAGCATCCCGACGGGTGGCTACACCTTC	CASSIPTGGYTF
TRBV29-1	-	TRBJ1-5	few	TGCAGCGTTCTCCTCGGGGGAGATCAGCCCCAGCATTTT	CSVLLGGDQPQHF
TRBV7-2	-	TRBJ2-3	-	TGTGCCAGCAGCTTAGGAGAGGGAGATACGCAGTATTTT	CASSLGEGDTQYF
TRBV18	TRBD1	TRBJ2-7	-	TGTGCCAGCTCACTGGACAGGGGGCTTACCTACGAGCAGTACTTC	CASSLDRGLTYEQYF
TRBV7-6	-	TRBJ1-1	-	TGTGCCAGCAGCGCCGGTTTCAAGAACACTGAAGCTTTCTTT	CASSAGFKNTEAFF
TRBV2	-	TRBJ2-1	-	TGTGCCAGCAGTGATGGGGTTCAGGGTTGGAATGAGCAGTTCTTC	CASSDGVQGWNEQFF
TRBV7-9	TRBD2	TRBJ2-3	-	TGTGCCAGCAGCTCTCCTAGCGGGAGGGCTCATATCGGCACAGATACGCAGTATTTT	CASSSPSGRAHIGTDTQYF
TRBV18	TRBD1	TRBJ2-2	-	TGTGCCAGCTCACCCCGACAGGGTGGTACCGGGGAGCTGTTTTTT	CASSPRQGGTGELFF
TRBV7-3	TRBD1	TRBJ2-5	-	TGTGCCAGCAGCGTTGGGGACAGAGACAAGGAGACCCAGTACTTC	CASSVGDRDKETQYF
TRBV27	-	TRBJ1-1	medium-sized	TGTGCCAGCAGTCATCTCGACATGAACACTGAAGCTTTCTTT	CASSHLDMNTEAFF
TRBV6-6	-	TRBJ2-7	-	TGTGCCAGCAGTTACTACACTGTGGGGGGCGAGCAGTACTTC	CASSYYTVGGEQYF
TRBV19	-	TRBJ2-5	-	TGTGCCAGTATCGGTCCGGGGCAAGAGACCCAGTACTTC	CASIGPGQETQYF
TRBV5-4	TRBD2	TRBJ2-3	-	TGTGCCAGCAGCTTGTGGAGCGGGACTAGCACAGATACGCAGTATTTT	CASSLWSGTSTDTQYF
TRBV27	TRBD1	TRBJ1-2	few	TGTGCCAGCAGGAACACAGGGGGTCCTTATTATGGCTACACCTTC	CASRNTGGPYYGYTF
TRBV2	TRBD1	TRBJ2-5	-	TGTGCCAGCAGTGAGGACAGGGTTGTGGAGACCCAGTACTTC	CASSEDRVVETQYF
TRBV9	TRBD2	TRBJ2-2	-	TGTGCCAGCAGCGTAGTACCGGGAGGGCCGGGCGGGGAGCTGTTTTTT	CASSVVPGGPGGELFF
TRBV7-8	TRBD1	TRBJ2-1	-	TGTGCCAGCAGCTTAGTATCCTGGACAGGGCGGAATGAGCAGTTCTTC	CASSLVSWTGRNEQFF
TRBV14	-	TRBJ2-5	-	TGTGCCAGCAGCCGTACAGACCTTCAAGAGACCCAGTACTTC	CASSRTDLQETQYF
TRBV2	TRBD1	TRBJ2-7	-	TGTGCCAGCAAAGGACAGGGGGCGTACGAGCAGTACTTC	CASKGQGAYEQYF
TRBV2	TRBD2	TRBJ2-2	few	TGTGCCAGCTTGGGACTAGCGGGGAATGCCGGGGAGCTGTTTTTT	CASLGLAGNAGELFF
TRBV28	-	TRBJ2-3	-	TGTGCCAGCAGTCCCCGCCCCTTTACTCGCCCAGATACGCAGTATTTT	CASSPRPFTRPDTQYF
TRBV7-8	TRBD2	TRBJ2-5	-	TGTGCCAGCAGCCCTTTAGGACTAGCGGGAAGAGAGACCCAGTACTTC	CASSPLGLAGRETQYF
TRBV19	TRBD1	TRBJ2-7	-	TGTGCCAGTAGTCGGACAGGGGCCTACGAGCAGTACTTC	CASSRTGAYEQYF
TRBV29-1	-	TRBJ1-1	-	TGCAGCGTGAATGCCCGGTTTGGGGGCGGGACTGAAGCTTTCTTT	CSVNARFGGGTEAFF
TRBV5-1	-	TRBJ2-2	-	TGCGCCAGCAGCTTGAGGACAGCCTCGAACACCGGGGAGCTGTTTTTT	CASSLRTASNTGELFF
TRBV7-9	-	TRBJ2-3	-	TGTGCCAGCAGCTTAGTATCGGATACGCAGTATTTT	CASSLVSDTQYF
TRBV11-2	TRBD1	TRBJ2-4	-	TGTGCCAGCAGGAGGACAGGACGGGTCAAAAACATTCAGTACTTC	CASRRTGRVKNIQYF
TRBV7-9	TRBD2	TRBJ2-7	-	TGTGCCAGCAGCTTATCTAGCGGGGGGCACGAGCAGTACTTC	CASSLSSGGHEQYF
TRBV6-6	-	TRBJ2-5	-	TGTGCCAGCAGTTACGGGGGGGCGTCGGGGGAGACCCAGTACTTC	CASSYGGASGETQYF
TRBV10-1	TRBD2	TRBJ2-7	-	TGCGCCAGCAGTAAAGGGCTAGCGGGAGAGAACGAGCAGTACTTC	CASSKGLAGENEQYF
TRBV5-1	TRBD2	TRBJ2-7	-	TGCGCCAGCAGCTTGACTAGCGGAGACTCCTACGAGCAGTACTTC	CASSLTSGDSYEQYF
TRBV7-9	-	TRBJ2-5	few	TGTGCCAGCAGCTCCCAGACACCTCCGGAGACCCAGTACTTC	CASSSQTPPETQYF
TRBV9	TRBD1	TRBJ2-7	-	TGTGCCAGCAGCGCGCGGACAGGGGGCTCCTACGAGCAGTACTTC	CASSARTGGSYEQYF
TRBV7-9	-	TRBJ1-1	-	TGTGCCAGCAGCTTAGATCAGTGGACTGAAGCTTTCTTT	CASSLDQWTEAFF
TRBV29-1	-	TRBJ1-4	-	TGCAGCGCCGGGCAAGGGAGAAGGGCAACTAATGAAAAACTGTTTTTT	CSAGQGRRATNEKLFF
TRBV7-9	-	TRBJ2-2	-	TGTGCCAGCAGCTTATCAGGCCAGGGGTGGTGGACCGGGGAGCTGTTTTTT	CASSLSGQGWWTGELFF
TRBV4-1	-	TRBJ2-7	once	TGCGCCAGCAGCCTCGCTCCCACAAGCTCCTACGAGCAGTACTTC	CASSLAPTSSYEQYF
TRBV10-2	-	TRBJ2-3	once	TGCGCCAGCAGCGAACCCCCATTAGCGGGCACAGATACGCAGTATTTT	CASSEPPLAGTDTQYF